Listed below are T cell receptor beta chains from one sample, sequenced in a study of T cells in localized non-small cell lung cancer. Libraries were prepared by immunoSEQ multiplex PCR; TCRdb keeps only in-frame clonotypes and omits some of them. The sample holds some 50,000 clones, 65% to 85% seen once. Sequenced material: peripheral blood mononuclear cells, taken before any cancer treatment. These receptors came from a man aged 40 to 70 with stage III lung adenocarcinoma. The CDR3 runs from the conserved cysteine through the conserved F or W. The D gene is left open where the match is weak. Only some rows state a clone size, as once, few, many or a class for expanded clones.

J	size	D	V	DNA	CDR3
TRBJ1-1	-	-	TRBV7-9	TGTGCCAGCAGCCCCCAAACAGGGAACACTGAAGCTTTCTTT	CASSPQTGNTEAFF
TRBJ2-3	-	TRBD1	TRBV7-2	TGTGCCAGCAGCCCAACCGGGACAGGGATGCCAGATACGCAGTATTTT	CASSPTGTGMPDTQYF
TRBJ2-3	-	-	TRBV4-2	TGTGCCAGCAGCCAAGATTTCGGGCCAACAGATACGCAGTATTTT	CASSQDFGPTDTQYF
TRBJ1-2	-	TRBD1	TRBV29-1	TGCAGCGTTGAGAGACAGGGAATTAACTATGGCTACACCTTC	CSVERQGINYGYTF
TRBJ1-2	-	-	TRBV6-1	TGTGCCAGCAGTGAAGATTATGGGATGGCGGGAGCAACTAACTATGGCTACACCTTC	CASSEDYGMAGATNYGYTF
TRBJ2-7	once	TRBD1	TRBV29-1	TGCAGCGTTGAAGATAGGGACAGCCCCTACGAGCAGTACTTC	CSVEDRDSPYEQYF
TRBJ2-5	-	-	TRBV4-3	TGCGCCAGCGGATTTAGGGGTGAGACCCAGTACTTC	CASGFRGETQYF
TRBJ1-1	-	-	TRBV19	TGTGCCAGTATCCTGGCCCCCGGTAGGAACACTGAAGCTTTCTTT	CASILAPGRNTEAFF
TRBJ1-2	-	TRBD1	TRBV7-2	TGTGCCAGCAGCCCCGACAGGGTGGGAAGTGGCTACACCTTC	CASSPDRVGSGYTF
TRBJ2-7	-	-	TRBV11-2	TGTGCCAGCAGCTCAGTGGTCGGCGAGCAGTACTTC	CASSSVVGEQYF
TRBJ1-5	-	TRBD1	TRBV29-1	TGCAGCGTTGTCGGGGCAGGGGGTAATCAGCCCCAGCATTTT	CSVVGAGGNQPQHF
TRBJ2-7	-	TRBD1	TRBV15	TGTGCCACCAGCGCAGGGACAGGGGTCGAGCAGTACTTC	CATSAGTGVEQYF
TRBJ1-2	-	-	TRBV10-3	TGTGCCATCAGTCCGGGGGGTACCTATGGCTACACCTTC	CAISPGGTYGYTF
TRBJ1-1	-	TRBD1	TRBV15	TGTGCCACCAGCAGGGGACAGGGAATCACTGAAGCTTTCTTT	CATSRGQGITEAFF
TRBJ2-6	-	-	TRBV7-2	TGTGCCAGCAGCCTAGGGACCGGGAGCTCTGGGGCCAACGTCCTGACTTTC	CASSLGTGSSGANVLTF
TRBJ2-1	-	-	TRBV5-1	TGCGCCAGCAGCTCACTGCAGTTAGTGACCAGGTACAATGAGCAGTTCTTC	CASSSLQLVTRYNEQFF
TRBJ2-7	few	TRBD1	TRBV4-3	TGCGCCAGCAGCCAAGAGTTAGGGGGCAGTTACGAGCAGTACTTC	CASSQELGGSYEQYF
TRBJ1-1	-	TRBD1	TRBV6-5	TGTGCCACCAACGACAGGGGGCTTACTGAAGCTTTCTTT	CATNDRGLTEAFF
TRBJ2-5	once	-	TRBV5-1	TGCGCCAGCAGCTTAGAAGGACAGACGCAAGAGACCCAGTACTTC	CASSLEGQTQETQYF
TRBJ1-1	-	TRBD1	TRBV7-9	TGTGCCAGCACTAATGACAGGGTGACTGAAGCTTTCTTT	CASTNDRVTEAFF
TRBJ1-4	-	-	TRBV5-1	TGCGCCAGCAGCTTGGCCGAGGAACGAAAACTGTTTTTT	CASSLAEERKLFF
TRBJ2-3	-	-	TRBV6-1	TGTGCCAGCAGTGAATTGGATACGCAGTATTTT	CASSELDTQYF